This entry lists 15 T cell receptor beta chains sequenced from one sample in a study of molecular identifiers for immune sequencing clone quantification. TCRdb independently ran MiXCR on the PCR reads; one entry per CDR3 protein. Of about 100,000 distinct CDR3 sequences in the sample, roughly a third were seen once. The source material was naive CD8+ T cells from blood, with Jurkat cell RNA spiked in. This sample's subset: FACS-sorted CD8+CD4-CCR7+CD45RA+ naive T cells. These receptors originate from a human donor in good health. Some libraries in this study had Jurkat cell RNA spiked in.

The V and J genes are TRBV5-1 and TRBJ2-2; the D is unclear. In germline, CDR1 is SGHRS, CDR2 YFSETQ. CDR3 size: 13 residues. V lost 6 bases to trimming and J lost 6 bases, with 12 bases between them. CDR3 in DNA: TGCGCCAGCAACCATCTTGGGGCCGGGGAGCTGTTTTTT. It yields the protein CASNHLGAGELFF. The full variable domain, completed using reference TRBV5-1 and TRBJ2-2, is KAGVTQTPRYLIKTRGQQVTLSCSPISGHRSVSWYQQTPGQGLQFLFEYFSETQRNKGNFPGRFSGRQFSNSRSEMNVSTLELGDSALYLCASNHLGAGELFFGEGSRLTVL.

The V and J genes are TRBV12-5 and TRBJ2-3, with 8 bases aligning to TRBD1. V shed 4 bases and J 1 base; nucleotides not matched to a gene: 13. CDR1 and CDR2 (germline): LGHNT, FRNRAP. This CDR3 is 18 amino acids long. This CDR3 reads CASGSDRGMGVRTDTQYF. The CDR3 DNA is TGTGCTAGTGGTTCCGACAGGGGTATGGGAGTCCGCACAGATACGCAGTATTTT.

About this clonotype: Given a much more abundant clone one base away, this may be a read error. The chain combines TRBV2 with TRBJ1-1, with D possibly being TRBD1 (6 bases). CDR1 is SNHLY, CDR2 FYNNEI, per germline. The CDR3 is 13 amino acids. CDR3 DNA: TGTGCCAGCAGCCCGGACAGAAACACTGAAGCTCTCTTT. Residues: CASSPDRNTEALF.

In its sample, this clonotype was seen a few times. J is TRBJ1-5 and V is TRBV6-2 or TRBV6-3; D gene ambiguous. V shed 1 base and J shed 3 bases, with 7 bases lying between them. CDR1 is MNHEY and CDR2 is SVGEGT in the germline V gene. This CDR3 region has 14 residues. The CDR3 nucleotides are TGTGCCAGCAGTTACTGGGAGACCAATCAGCCCCAGCATTTT. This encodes CASSYWETNQPQHF.

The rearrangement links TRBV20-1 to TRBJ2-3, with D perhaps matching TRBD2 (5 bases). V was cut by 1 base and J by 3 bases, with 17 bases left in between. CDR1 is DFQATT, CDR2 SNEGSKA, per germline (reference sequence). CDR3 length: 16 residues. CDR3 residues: CSARAPDSAFTDTQYF. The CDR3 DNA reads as TGCAGTGCTAGAGCACCGGACTCGGCATTTACAGATACGCAGTATTTT.

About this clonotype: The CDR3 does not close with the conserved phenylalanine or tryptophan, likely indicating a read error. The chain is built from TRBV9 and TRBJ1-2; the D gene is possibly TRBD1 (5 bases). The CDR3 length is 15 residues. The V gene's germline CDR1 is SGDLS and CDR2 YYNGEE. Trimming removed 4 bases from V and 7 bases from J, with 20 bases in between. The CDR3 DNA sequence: TGTGCCAGCAGCCCCCGGTCGGGGGTGGGAGTTGGCTACACCATC. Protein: CASSPRSGVGVGYTI.

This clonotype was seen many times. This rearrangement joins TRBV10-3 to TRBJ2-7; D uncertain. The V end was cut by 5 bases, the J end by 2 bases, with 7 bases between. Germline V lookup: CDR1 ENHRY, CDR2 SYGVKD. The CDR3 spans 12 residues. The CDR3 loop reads CAISPGAYEQYF. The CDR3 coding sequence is TGTGCCATCAGTCCTGGGGCCTACGAGCAGTACTTC.

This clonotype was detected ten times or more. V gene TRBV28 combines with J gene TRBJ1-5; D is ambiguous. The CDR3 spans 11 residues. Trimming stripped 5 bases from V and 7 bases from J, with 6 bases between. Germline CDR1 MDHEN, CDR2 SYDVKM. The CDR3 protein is CASSTRQPQHF. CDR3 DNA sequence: TGTGCCAGCAGTACTCGGCAGCCCCAGCATTTT.

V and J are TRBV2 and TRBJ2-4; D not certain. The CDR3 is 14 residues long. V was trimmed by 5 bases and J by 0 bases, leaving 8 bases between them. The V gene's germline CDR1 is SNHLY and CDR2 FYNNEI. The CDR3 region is CASSPRRAKNIQYF. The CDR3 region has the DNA TGTGCCAGCAGTCCGAGACGAGCCAAAAACATTCAGTACTTC.

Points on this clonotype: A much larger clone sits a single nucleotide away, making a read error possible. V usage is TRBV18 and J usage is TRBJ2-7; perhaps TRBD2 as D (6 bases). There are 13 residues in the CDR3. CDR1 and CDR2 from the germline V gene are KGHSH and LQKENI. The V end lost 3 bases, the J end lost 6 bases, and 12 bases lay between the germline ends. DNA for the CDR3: TGTGCCAGCTCACCCGGGACTCCCGCCGAGCAGTACTTC. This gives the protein CASSPGTPAEQYF.

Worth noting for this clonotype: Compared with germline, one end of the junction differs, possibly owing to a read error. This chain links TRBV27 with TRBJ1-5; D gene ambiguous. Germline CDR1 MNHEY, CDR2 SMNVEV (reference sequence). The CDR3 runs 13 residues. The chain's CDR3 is CASSLGYGQPQRF. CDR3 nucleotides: TGTGCCAGCAGTTTGGGATATGGGCAGCCCCAGCGTTTT.

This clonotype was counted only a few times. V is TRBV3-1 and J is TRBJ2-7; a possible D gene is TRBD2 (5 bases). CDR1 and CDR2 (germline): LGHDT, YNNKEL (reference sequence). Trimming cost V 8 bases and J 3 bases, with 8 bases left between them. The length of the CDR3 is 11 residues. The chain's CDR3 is CASGGGYEQYF. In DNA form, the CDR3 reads TGTGCCAGCGGCGGAGGCTACGAGCAGTACTTC.

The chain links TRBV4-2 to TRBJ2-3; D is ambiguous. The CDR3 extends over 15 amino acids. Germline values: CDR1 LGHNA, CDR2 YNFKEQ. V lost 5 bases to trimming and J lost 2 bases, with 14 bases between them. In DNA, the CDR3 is TGTGCCAGCAGCGATAGCCGCGGATTCACAGATACGCAGTATTTT. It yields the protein CASSDSRGFTDTQYF.

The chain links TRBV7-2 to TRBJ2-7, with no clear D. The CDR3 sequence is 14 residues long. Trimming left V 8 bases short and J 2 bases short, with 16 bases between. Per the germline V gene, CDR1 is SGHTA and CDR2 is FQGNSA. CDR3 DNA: TGTGCCAGCTGCTACCCAGAGGCGGCCTACGAGCAGTACTTC. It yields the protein CASCYPEAAYEQYF. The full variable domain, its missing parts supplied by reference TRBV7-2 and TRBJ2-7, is GAGVSQSPSNKVTEKGKDVELRCDPISGHTALYWYRQSLGQGLEFLIYFQGNSAPDKSGLPSDRFSAERTGGSVSTLTIQRTQQEDSAVYLCASCYPEAAYEQYFGPGTRLTVT.

The DNA for the CDR3 is TGTGCCAGCAGCCGCCCCGGGGCTAGCAAAGGCAACGAGCAGTACTTC. Protein: CASSRPGASKGNEQYF. This chain links TRBV4-2 with TRBJ2-7, with D perhaps being TRBD1 or TRBD2 (5 bases each). The CDR3 extends over 16 amino acids. Germline values: CDR1 LGHNA, CDR2 YNFKEQ. V was pared by 4 bases and J by 5 bases, with 21 bases between.